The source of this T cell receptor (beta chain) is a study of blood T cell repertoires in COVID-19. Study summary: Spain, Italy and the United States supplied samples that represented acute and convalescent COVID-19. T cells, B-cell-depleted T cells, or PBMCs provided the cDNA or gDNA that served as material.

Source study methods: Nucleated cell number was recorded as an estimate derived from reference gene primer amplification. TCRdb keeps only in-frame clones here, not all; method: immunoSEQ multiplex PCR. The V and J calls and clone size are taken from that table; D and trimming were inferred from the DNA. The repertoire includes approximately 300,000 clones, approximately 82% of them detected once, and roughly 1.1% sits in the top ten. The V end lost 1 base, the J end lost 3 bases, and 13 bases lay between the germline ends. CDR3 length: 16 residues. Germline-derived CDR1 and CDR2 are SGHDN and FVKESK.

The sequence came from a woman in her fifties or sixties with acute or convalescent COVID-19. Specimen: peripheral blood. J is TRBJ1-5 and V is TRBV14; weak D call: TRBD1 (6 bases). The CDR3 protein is CASSQVVRDNNQPQHF. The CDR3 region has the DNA TGTGCCAGCAGCCAAGTAGTTAGGGACAACAATCAGCCCCAGCATTTT. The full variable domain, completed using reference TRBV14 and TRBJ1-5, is EAGVTQFPSHSVIEKGQTVTLRCDPISGHDNLYWYRRVMGKEIKFLLHFVKESKQDESGMPNNRFLAERTGGTYSTLKVQPAELEDSGVYFCASSQVVRDNNQPQHFGDGTRLSIL.